What follows describes a single T cell receptor beta chain. Per the study methods: By means of reference gene primer amplification, nucleated cell counts were estimated. Clones were sequenced by immunoSEQ multiplex PCR, and TCRdb holds only the in-frame ones, with some missing. The V and J calls and clone size come from that table; D and trimming were worked out from the DNA. Among about 240,000 clones listed, roughly 91% were seen once. The germline V gene encodes CDR1 SNHLY and CDR2 FYNNEI. Deletions cut 8 bases from V and 4 bases from J, with 11 bases between. The CDR3 contains 12 residues. This specimen comes from a study of blood T cell repertoires in COVID-19. Across the study: In each case, the material was cDNA or gDNA derived from T cells, B-cell-depleted T cells, or PBMCs.

The chain is built from TRBV2 and TRBJ1-2; D is possibly TRBD1 (5 bases). The TCR was taken from a woman aged 40 to 55 who had recovered from COVID-19. Sequencing input: peripheral blood. CDR3 nucleotides: TGTGCCAGCGCCGACAGTTTCTATGGCTACACCTTC. Protein sequence: CASADSFYGYTF. The full variable domain, completed using reference TRBV2 and TRBJ1-2, is EPEVTQTPSHQVTQMGQEVILRCVPISNHLYFYWYRQILGQKVEFLVSFYNNEISEKSEIFDDQFSVERPDGSNFTLKIRSTKLEDSAMYFCASADSFYGYTFGSGTRLTVV.